This T cell receptor (beta chain) comes out of a study of cytotoxic CD8 clonotypes in ibrutinib-treated CLL. The wider study: Investigators reported some 25 partial and 2 complete responses; after median roughly 70 months, approximately 15 patients remained remitted and 12 progressed.

The germline V gene encodes CDR1 LNHDA and CDR2 SQIVND (reference sequence). J was trimmed by 2 bases and V by 6 bases; bases with no gene match: 4. CDR3 length: 13 residues. Profiled with immunoSEQ multiplex PCR; TCRdb holds only in-frame clones, not every one. The sample has some 80,000 clones, 79% seen once. Source: PBMCs, taken after 12 months of ibrutinib treatment. The chain uses TRBV19 and TRBJ2-7; 7 bases map to TRBD1. This sequence originates from a human donor with chronic lymphocytic leukemia. CDR3 in amino acids: CASRATGTYEQYF. The CDR3 DNA reads TGTGCCAGTAGAGCGACAGGGACCTACGAGCAGTACTTC. The full variable domain, completed using reference TRBV19 and TRBJ2-7, is DGGITQSPKYLFRKEGQNVTLSCEQNLNHDAMYWYRQDPGQGLRLIYYSQIVNDFQKGDIAEGYSVSREKKESFPLTVTSAQKNPTAFYLCASRATGTYEQYFGPGTRLTVT.